The 21 T cell receptor beta chains in this list originate from one sample, sequenced in a study of type 1 regulatory T cells (dated by TCRdb to the early 2020s). Sequencing instrument: Illumina MiSeq. TCRdb cleaned the public reads at Q25 with fastp, built clones with MiXCR and kept in-frame beta chains. Every CDR3 protein is listed once, alongside the most common genes and DNA of its rows. For this sample there are around 69,000 distinct CDR3 sequences; around 57% appear just once. The ten largest clones add up to 6.5% to 8.5% of the sample. Their antigens are not known. Sequencing used cultured T cells, either the whole culture or a sorted T cell fraction (not recorded which). The cell subset or site label for this specimen denotes: Tr1-enriched cell product generated in vitro against host alloantigens. Receptors were obtained from a human donor in good health.

This sequence joins TRBV13 and TRBJ2-7; 11 bases are a match to TRBD2. The length of the CDR3 is 16 residues. V trimming: 2 bases; J trimming: 0 bases; junction bases outside the gene matches: 3. Germline assignment: CDR1 PRHDT and CDR2 FYEKMQ (reference sequence). This CDR3 is CASSLFSGRGSYEQYF. Written as DNA, the CDR3 is TGTGCCAGCAGCTTATTTAGCGGGAGGGGCTCCTACGAGCAGTACTTC.

The V and J genes are TRBV2 and TRBJ2-5, with D perhaps matching TRBD2 (6 bases). The CDR3 is 16 residues long. The V gene lost 7 bases and the J gene lost 1 base, with 19 bases spanning the gap. Per the germline V gene, CDR1 is SNHLY and CDR2 is FYNNEI. This CDR3 is CASTTTSRGVQETQYF. CDR3 coding DNA: TGTGCCAGCACCACAACTAGCAGAGGGGTCCAAGAGACCCAGTACTTC.

The table lists this clonotype with a few counts. V is TRBV15 and J is TRBJ2-6; D not resolved. Germline values: CDR1 LNHNV, CDR2 YYDKDF (reference sequence). CDR3 length: 17 residues. Trimming cost V 0 bases and J 1 base, with 10 bases left between them. The DNA of the CDR3 is TGTGCCACCAGCAGAGATCCCTGGGGATCTGGGGCCAACGTCCTGACTTTC. It specifies CATSRDPWGSGANVLTF.

The chain links TRBV27 to TRBJ2-2; tentatively, D is TRBD2 (11 bases). The CDR3 extends over 20 amino acids. Germline CDR1 and CDR2: MNHEY and SMNVEV (reference sequence). The V end was cut by 3 bases, the J end by 5 bases, with 28 bases between. CDR3 coding DNA: TGTGCCAGCAGTTTGGGACAGGGGTTTAGCGGGAGGGCCAAGACCGGGGAGCTGTTTTTT. Its protein product is CASSLGQGFSGRAKTGELFF.

The chain has TRBV29-1 and TRBJ2-1, with 7 bases lining up with TRBD2. Germline CDR1 SQVTM, CDR2 ANQGSEA. This CDR3 has 12 residues. V lost 4 bases and J lost 6; bases outside the gene matches: 3. The CDR3 sequence: CSVGASGNEQFF. The CDR3 DNA sequence: TGCAGCGTTGGGGCTAGCGGCAATGAGCAGTTCTTC.

J is TRBJ1-5 and V is TRBV27; no reliable D call. CDR1 is MNHEY and CDR2 is SMNVEV in the germline V gene (reference sequence). The V end was cut by 3 bases, the J end by 2 bases, with 5 bases between. This CDR3 is built from 13 residues. The CDR3 DNA is TGTGCCAGCAGTTTGAAAGGCAATCAGCCCCAGCATTTT. Translation gives CASSLKGNQPQHF.

The rearrangement links TRBV20-1 to TRBJ1-4; no firm D call. The CDR3 loop spans 13 amino acids. The V gene's germline CDR1 is DFQATT and CDR2 SNEGSKA (reference sequence). Trimming left V 3 bases short and J 6 bases short, with 11 bases between. CDR3 nucleotide sequence: TGCAGTGCTAGTTCCAGGTCGGATGAAAAACTGTTTTTT. Amino acid sequence: CSASSRSDEKLFF.

This clonotype was seen a few times. The chain carries TRBV4-1 and TRBJ2-1, with TRBD2 matching over 16 bases. With 4 bases clipped from V and 7 bases from J, the junction kept 10 bases outside the gene matches. The germline V gene has CDR1 MGHRA and CDR2 YSYEKL. The CDR3 is 18 residues long. The CDR3 sequence is CASSLGLAGGPVLNEQFF. The DNA of the CDR3 is TGCGCCAGCAGCCTGGGACTAGCGGGAGGGCCCGTCTTGAATGAGCAGTTCTTC.

The chain couples TRBV20-1 to TRBJ2-1; D is undetermined. This CDR3 is 12 amino acids long. CDR1 and CDR2 (germline): DFQATT, SNEGSKA (reference sequence). V was cut by 5 bases and J by 0 bases, with 5 bases left in between. CDR3 sequence reads: CSAPRSYNEQFF. The CDR3 coding sequence is TGCAGTGCTCCCCGCTCCTACAATGAGCAGTTCTTC.

V gene TRBV21-1 combines with J gene TRBJ2-1; TRBD2 reflects the table's D call only, with no check against the DNA. TRBV21-1 is listed as a pseudogene. This CDR3 has 17 residues. This CDR3 is CASSKIAREAGYNEQFF. In DNA form, the CDR3 reads TGTGCCAGCAGCAAAATTGCGCGGGAGGCGGGGTACAATGAGCAGTTCTTC.

The chain joins TRBV5-1 to TRBJ2-1, with D tentatively TRBD2 (6 bases). The CDR3 loop spans 15 amino acids. Trimming stripped 0 bases from V and 8 bases from J, with 15 bases between. Germline lookup yields CDR1 SGHRS and CDR2 YFSETQ. The CDR3 reads CASSLAGARSDEQFF. DNA of the CDR3: TGCGCCAGCAGCTTGGCGGGAGCGCGGAGCGATGAGCAGTTCTTC.

This clonotype was found many times. The rearrangement joins TRBV18 to TRBJ2-2; the D gene could be TRBD1 or TRBD2 (7 bases each). This CDR3 has 16 amino acids. The germline V gene encodes CDR1 KGHSH and CDR2 LQKENI. Trimming took 4 bases from V and 5 from J, leaving 17 bases between them. CDR3 nucleotide sequence: TGTGCCAGCTCACTACAGGGGACTATTGGGACCGGGGAGCTGTTTTTT. This encodes CASSLQGTIGTGELFF.

The V gene is TRBV7-2, the J gene TRBJ2-7, with TRBD2 matching over 7 bases. The germline gives CDR1 SGHTA, CDR2 FQGNSA. The CDR3 loop spans 13 amino acids. The ends lost 1 base at V and 8 bases at J; junction bases unmatched: 5. The CDR3: CASSLGRREQQYF. CDR3 sequence (DNA): TGTGCCAGCAGCTTAGGTCGGCGGGAGCAGCAGTACTTC.

The chain links TRBV7-9 to TRBJ1-1; D is ambiguous. The germline V and J ends were trimmed by 2 bases and 4 bases, with 2 bases remaining between them. From germline, CDR1 is SEHNR and CDR2 FQNEAQ (reference sequence). The CDR3 consists of 11 residues. The CDR3 protein is CASSLSTEAFF. For the CDR3, the DNA is TGTGCCAGCAGCTTAAGCACTGAAGCTTTCTTT.

This clonotype was detected a few times. The J gene is TRBJ2-2, the V gene TRBV19, with D maybe TRBD2 (6 bases). V was shortened by 5 bases and J by 4 bases, with 11 bases between the two germline ends. The CDR3 runs 14 residues. CDR1 is LNHDA, CDR2 SQIVND, per germline (reference sequence). CDR3 amino acids: CASSQYGSTGELFF. The CDR3 DNA sequence: TGTGCCAGTAGTCAATACGGGAGCACCGGGGAGCTGTTTTTT.

V usage is TRBV10-3 and J usage is TRBJ1-2, with TRBD1 identical over 9 bases. From germline, CDR1 is ENHRY and CDR2 SYGVKD. This CDR3 is 15 amino acids long. Trimming cost V 6 bases and J 4 bases; bases outside gene matches: 9. The chain's CDR3 is CAIRDRGGLVYGYTF. The CDR3 DNA reads as TGTGCCATCAGGGACAGGGGAGGGCTGGTCTATGGCTACACCTTC.

The chain uses TRBV28 and TRBJ2-1; D not resolved. Deletions cut 6 bases from V and 0 bases from J, with 12 bases between. Germline V CDR1 and CDR2: MDHEN, SYDVKM. This CDR3 comprises 15 residues. The CDR3 region is CASSWRSSSYNEQFF. DNA for the CDR3: TGTGCCAGCAGCTGGCGGTCGAGCTCCTACAATGAGCAGTTCTTC.

V gene TRBV5-1 combines with J gene TRBJ1-1, with 7 bases matching TRBD1. This CDR3 comprises 16 residues. Germline loops: CDR1 SGHRS, CDR2 YFSETQ. Unmatched junction bases numbered 9, after V lost 4 bases and J lost 0 bases. The CDR3 DNA reads TGCGCCAGCAGCAGATTCTCAGGGGGACTGAACACTGAAGCTTTCTTT. This encodes CASSRFSGGLNTEAFF.

The CDR3 DNA reads TGCAGTGTTAACACGGGCTATAGCAATCAGCCCCAGCATTTT. Its protein product is CSVNTGYSNQPQHF. This chain joins TRBV20-1 and TRBJ1-5; the D is unclear. Trimming took 7 bases from V and 0 from J, leaving 13 bases between them. CDR1 and CDR2 from the germline V gene are DFQATT and SNEGSKA (reference sequence). The CDR3 has 14 amino acids.

The rearrangement uses TRBV2 and TRBJ1-6, with 9 bases lining up with TRBD1. Germline V gives CDR1 SNHLY, CDR2 FYNNEI. The CDR3 spans 15 residues. The V segment lost 6 bases and the J segment 1 base; nucleotides outside the gene matches: 1. The DNA of the CDR3 is TGTGCCAGCAGACAGGGGGCGTCCTATAATTCACCCCTCCACTTT. This sequence encodes CASRQGASYNSPLHF.

This rearrangement joins TRBV4-2 to TRBJ2-3, with TRBD2 identical over 15 bases. The germline gives CDR1 LGHNA, CDR2 YNFKEQ. The V and J ends lost 2 bases and 6 bases, in that order; junction bases with no gene match: 9. The CDR3 length is 18 residues. DNA of the CDR3: TGTGCCAGCAGCCAACGACTTGGACTAGCGGGAGGGCAGGATACGCAGTATTTT. This sequence encodes CASSQRLGLAGGQDTQYF.